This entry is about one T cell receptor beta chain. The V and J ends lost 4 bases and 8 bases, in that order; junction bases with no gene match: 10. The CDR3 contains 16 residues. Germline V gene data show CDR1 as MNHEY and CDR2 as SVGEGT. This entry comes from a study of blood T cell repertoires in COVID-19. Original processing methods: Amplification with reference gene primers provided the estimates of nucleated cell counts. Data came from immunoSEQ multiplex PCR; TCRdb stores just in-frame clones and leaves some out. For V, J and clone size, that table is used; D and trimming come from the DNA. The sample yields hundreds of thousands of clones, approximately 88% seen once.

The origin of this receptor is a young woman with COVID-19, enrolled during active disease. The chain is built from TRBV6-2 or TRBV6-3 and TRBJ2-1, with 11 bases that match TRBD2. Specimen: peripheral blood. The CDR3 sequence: CASSWGSGGAGYEQFF. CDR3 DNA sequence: TGTGCCAGCAGTTGGGGTAGCGGGGGGGCCGGGTATGAGCAGTTCTTC.